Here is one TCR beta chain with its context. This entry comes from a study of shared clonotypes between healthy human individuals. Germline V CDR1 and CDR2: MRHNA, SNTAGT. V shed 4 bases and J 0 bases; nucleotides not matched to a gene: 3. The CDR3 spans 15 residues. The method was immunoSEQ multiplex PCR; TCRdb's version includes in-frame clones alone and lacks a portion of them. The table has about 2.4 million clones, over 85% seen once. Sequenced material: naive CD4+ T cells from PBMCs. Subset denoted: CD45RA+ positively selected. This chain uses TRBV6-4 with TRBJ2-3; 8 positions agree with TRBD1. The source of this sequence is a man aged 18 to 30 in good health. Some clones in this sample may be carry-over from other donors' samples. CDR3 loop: CASSVTGGSTDTQYF. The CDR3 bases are TGTGCCAGCAGTGTTACAGGGGGGAGCACAGATACGCAGTATTTT.